The entry below gives a single T cell receptor (beta chain) sequence along with its context. Antigen specificity is unknown. V dropped 5 bases and J dropped 8 bases, with 10 bases sitting between them. CDR3 length: 12 amino acids. CDR1 WSHSY and CDR2 SAAADI come from the germline V gene. The source of the sample is a study of cytomegalovirus exposure and HLA in healthy donors. Study-level background: Previous work identified roughly 120 million unique TCR beta sequences from roughly 180 million T cells. Findings and caveats of the study: Relative to equally common others, HLA-associated TCR beta chains showed greater clonal expansion in a later analysis.

Vbeta (60) and Jbeta (13) primers were used in the PCR. This table comes from immunoSEQ multiplex PCR, and its TCRdb copy is limited to in-frame clones, with some not included. The sample yields over 150,000 clones, 84% seen once. What was sequenced was PBMCs. The chain uses TRBV10-2 and TRBJ2-1; tentative D call: TRBD2 (5 bases). This sequence was found in a boy younger than 10 in good health and CMV-seronegative. CDR3 in DNA: TGCGCCAGCAGTCCCCTAGCCGATGAGCAGTTCTTC. It translates to CASSPLADEQFF.